The 29 T cell receptor beta chains presented below share a single source sample, sequenced in a study of blood T cell repertoires in COVID-19. The data were produced by immunoSEQ multiplex PCR, yet TCRdb's version contains in-frame clones alone and is incomplete. The sample includes under 300,000 clones, around 79% of them seen just once. Sequencing was done on a sample of peripheral blood. Source of these receptors: a woman aged 80 or over with acute or convalescent COVID-19.

This clone has more than one count but fewer than ten. This chain joins TRBV24-1 and TRBJ2-3, with 9 nucleotides matching TRBD1. The CDR3 runs to 16 residues. From germline, CDR1 is KGHDR and CDR2 SFDVKD. The V gene end was trimmed by 3 bases and the J gene end by 4 bases; junction bases not matched to a gene: 7. CDR3 coding DNA: TGTGCCACCAGTGATGCCACAGGGGGCGGAGCAGATACGCAGTATTTT. This translates into CATSDATGGGADTQYF.

The genes are TRBV28 and TRBJ1-6; D is undetermined. Trimming left V 8 bases short and J 13 bases short, with 15 bases between. Germline values: CDR1 MDHEN, CDR2 SYDVKM. The CDR3 is made up of 12 amino acids. CDR3 sequence reads: CASRVGSLPLHF. The DNA of the CDR3 is TGTGCCAGCCGGGTGGGGAGTCTCCCCCTCCACTTT. Full variable domain (remainder filled in from reference TRBV28 and TRBJ1-6): DVKVTQSSRYLVKRTGEKVFLECVQDMDHENMFWYRQDPGLGLRLIYFSYDVKMKEKGDIPEGYSVSREKKERFSLILESASTNQTSMYLCASRVGSLPLHFGNGTRLTVT.

The chain combines TRBV11-2 with TRBJ2-1; D uncertain. Germline lookup yields CDR1 SGHAT and CDR2 FQNNGV. V was cut by 3 bases and J by 0 bases, with 12 bases left in between. The CDR3 sequence is 16 residues long. CDR3 sequence (DNA): TGTGCCAGCAGCTTTTACACACAGAGCTCCTACAATGAGCAGTTCTTC. Its protein is CASSFYTQSSYNEQFF.

The chain joins TRBV29-1 to TRBJ2-3; no definite D call. Germline CDR1 is SQVTM and CDR2 is ANQGSEA. V was shortened by 0 bases and J by 3 bases, with 16 bases between the two germline ends. This CDR3 has 16 amino acids. The CDR3 DNA sequence: TGCAGCGTTGAAGATGGCCTTGGTTTTGTTACAGATACGCAGTATTTT. Residues: CSVEDGLGFVTDTQYF.

Only one count was recorded for this clone. The chain links TRBV6-5 to TRBJ2-7, with 9 bases that match TRBD1. Per germline, CDR1 MNHEY and CDR2 SVGAGI. CDR3 length: 14 amino acids. Unmatched junction bases numbered 4, after V lost 2 bases and J lost 5 bases. The DNA of the CDR3 is TGTGCCAGCAGTTACAAACAGGGGGCGGACGAGCAGTACTTC. This sequence encodes CASSYKQGADEQYF.

This sequence joins TRBV29-1 and TRBJ2-1, with TRBD2 matching over 13 bases. The length of the CDR3 is 18 residues. J was trimmed by 0 bases and V by 6 bases; bases with no gene match: 11. Germline V gene lookup returns CDR1 SQVTM and CDR2 ANQGSEA. The CDR3 DNA is TGCAGCGTCGCATCTACTAGCGGGAGGGACAGCTCCTACAATGAGCAGTTCTTC. Its translation is CSVASTSGRDSSYNEQFF.

The chain links TRBV30 to TRBJ1-2, with TRBD1 as a possible D gene (5 bases). This CDR3 has 11 residues. V shed 1 base and J shed 7 bases, with 7 bases lying between them. The germline gives CDR1 GTSNPN, CDR2 SVGIG (reference sequence). The CDR3: CAWSAGSGYTF. CDR3 in DNA: TGTGCCTGGAGTGCAGGGTCTGGCTACACCTTC.

This sequence joins TRBV10-3 and TRBJ1-6, with TRBD1 matching 8 bases. The CDR3 runs 14 residues. CDR1 is ENHRY and CDR2 is SYGVKD in the germline V gene. The V segment lost 6 bases and the J segment 9 bases; nucleotides outside the gene matches: 7. The DNA of the CDR3 is TGTGCCATCAGCGCGGACAGGGTTGGTTCACCCCTCCACTTT. This encodes CAISADRVGSPLHF.

The V gene is TRBV2, the J gene TRBJ1-1; the D is unclear. V was pared by 7 bases and J by 2 bases, with 8 bases between. This CDR3 contains 12 residues. Germline CDR1 is SNHLY and CDR2 is FYNNEI. The CDR3 bases are TGTGCCAGCATTCATAGAAACACTGAAGCTTTCTTT. It is translated as CASIHRNTEAFF.

V and J are TRBV6-5 and TRBJ1-1; tentatively, D is TRBD1 (5 bases). There are 12 residues in the CDR3. The V gene's germline CDR1 is MNHEY and CDR2 SVGAGI. Between the trimmed V and J ends, which lost 6 bases and 5 bases, there was a span of 10 bases. The CDR3 nucleotides are TGTGCCAGCAGGGGGGGGAGTACTGAAGCTTTCTTT. Amino acid sequence: CASRGGSTEAFF.

This clone was detected only a few times. J is TRBJ1-2 and V is TRBV19; D possibly corresponds to TRBD1 (6 bases). This CDR3 region has 15 residues. V dropped 4 bases and J dropped 3 bases, with 15 bases sitting between them. Germline CDR1 is LNHDA and CDR2 is SQIVND (reference sequence). The CDR3 protein is CASSKDSFGHYGYTF. In DNA form, the CDR3 reads TGTGCCAGTAGTAAGGACAGTTTTGGGCACTATGGCTACACCTTC.

This clone was recorded a few times. This chain connects TRBV2 to TRBJ2-3; 8 nucleotides match TRBD2. This CDR3 contains 16 residues. Germline V gives CDR1 SNHLY, CDR2 FYNNEI. Losses at the gene ends were 7 bases for V and 5 bases for J; bases not matched to a gene: 14. DNA of the CDR3: TGTGCCAGCATTATAGACGCAAGCGGGAGCTTAGATACGCAGTATTTT. As protein: CASIIDASGSLDTQYF.

Comments on this clone: Additional DNA sequences in this sample encode the identical CDR3. The gene calls are TRBV6-5 and TRBJ2-6; TRBD1 matches 7 bases. V lost 6 bases, J lost 4 bases, and 6 bases stayed unmatched. The germline V gene has CDR1 MNHEY and CDR2 SVGAGI. This CDR3 region has 15 residues. This chain's CDR3 is CASSSTGVGANVLTF. CDR3 in DNA: TGTGCCAGCAGCTCTACAGGGGTCGGGGCCAACGTCCTGACTTTC.

This clone is classed as medium-sized. The rearrangement uses TRBV4-1 and TRBJ1-2; the D is unclear. V gave up 2 bases and J gave up 8 bases, with 18 bases separating them. There are 15 residues in the CDR3. CDR1 is MGHRA and CDR2 is YSYEKL in the germline V gene. The CDR3 DNA is TGCGCCAGCAGCCAACCGCTGTCCTACAGCTTAGGCTACACCTTC. It yields the protein CASSQPLSYSLGYTF.

The rearrangement links TRBV2 to TRBJ1-2, with D unresolved. V gave up 0 bases and J gave up 8 bases, with 10 bases separating them. The CDR3 totals 13 residues. CDR1 and CDR2 (germline): SNHLY, FYNNEI. Here the CDR3 reads CASSEAAVGGYTF. For the CDR3, the DNA is TGTGCCAGCAGTGAAGCCGCGGTTGGAGGCTACACCTTC.

The genes are TRBV27 and TRBJ1-2, with 8 bases identical to TRBD1. Germline V CDR1 and CDR2: MNHEY, SMNVEV (reference sequence). CDR3 length: 16 residues. J lost 4 bases, V lost 6 bases, and 13 bases had no gene match. The CDR3 DNA sequence: TGTGCCAGCAGCCAACAGGCCACGACAGGGGTCTATGGCTACACCTTC. This sequence encodes CASSQQATTGVYGYTF.

This clone was recorded many times. The V gene is TRBV10-3, the J gene TRBJ2-1; 7 positions agree with TRBD2. J was trimmed by 4 bases and V by 4 bases; bases with no gene match: 4. Germline CDR1 and CDR2: ENHRY and SYGVKD. The CDR3 has 14 amino acids. CDR3 protein: CAISGGGGYNEQFF. The DNA of the CDR3 is TGTGCCATCAGTGGGGGGGGTGGGTACAATGAGCAGTTCTTC.

This chain joins TRBV5-1 and TRBJ1-1, with TRBD1 identical over 8 bases. The germline CDR1 and CDR2 sequences are SGHRS and YFSETQ. The ends lost 3 bases at V and 4 bases at J; junction bases unmatched: 2. This CDR3 contains 13 residues. CDR3 in amino acids: CASSYTGGTEAFF. The CDR3 coding sequence is TGCGCCAGCAGCTACACAGGGGGCACTGAAGCTTTCTTT.

The rearrangement links TRBV28 to TRBJ2-1; 8 positions agree with TRBD2. The CDR3 covers 15 residues. CDR1 is MDHEN and CDR2 is SYDVKM in the germline V gene. V shed 5 bases, J shed 8 bases, and the junction held 11 bases outside the gene matches. CDR3 in amino acids: CASSNPGLGGDEQFF. The DNA for the CDR3 is TGTGCCAGCAGTAATCCGGGACTAGGAGGCGATGAGCAGTTCTTC.

This clone was counted only a few times. The chain links TRBV2 to TRBJ2-6, with TRBD1 matching 10 bases. Trimming took 4 bases from V and 3 from J; bases not matched to a gene: 6. Germline CDR1 reads SNHLY; CDR2 reads FYNNEI. There are 17 residues in the CDR3. The CDR3 reads CASSGTGGFGGANVLTF. The DNA of the CDR3 is TGTGCCAGCAGTGGGACAGGGGGATTCGGTGGGGCCAACGTCCTGACTTTC.

The J gene is TRBJ2-1, the V gene TRBV4-2; 7 nucleotides agree with TRBD2. Germline CDR1 is LGHNA and CDR2 is YNFKEQ. V trimming: 0 bases; J trimming: 14 bases; junction bases outside the gene matches: 13. The CDR3 spans 15 residues. The CDR3 loop reads CASSQDGSGRVDEFF. CDR3 DNA: TGTGCCAGCAGCCAAGATGGTAGCGGGCGTGTAGATGAGTTCTTC.

This clone has only a few counts. The chain is built from TRBV20-1 and TRBJ1-2; the match to TRBD1 covers 9 bases. The CDR3 runs 16 residues. CDR1 is DFQATT and CDR2 is SNEGSKA in the germline V gene (reference sequence). The ends lost 3 bases at V and 4 bases at J; junction bases unmatched: 12. CDR3 amino acids: CSASPATGGRVYGYTF. CDR3 nucleotide sequence: TGCAGTGCTAGTCCCGCGACAGGGGGGAGGGTCTATGGCTACACCTTC.

The chain links TRBV7-9 to TRBJ1-5; the match to TRBD1 covers 7 bases. The CDR3 extends over 12 amino acids. Germline V gene lookup returns CDR1 SEHNR and CDR2 FQNEAQ (reference sequence). V lost 4 bases and J lost 10; bases outside the gene matches: 4. CDR3 bases: TGTGCCAGCAGCTCGGACAGGCAACCCCAGCATTTT. Residues: CASSSDRQPQHF.

V and J are TRBV20-1 and TRBJ1-1; TRBD1 might be the D (6 bases). CDR1 and CDR2 from the germline V gene are DFQATT and SNEGSKA (reference sequence). The CDR3 length is 14 residues. The V gene lost 5 bases and the J gene lost 8 bases, with 21 bases spanning the gap. The CDR3 here is CSARDGGGRPEAFF. The CDR3 DNA follows: TGCAGTGCTCGTGATGGGGGGGGGCGACCCGAAGCTTTCTTT.

The chain employs TRBV6-5 and TRBJ2-7; 11 nucleotides match TRBD1. The V segment lost 7 bases and the J segment 4 bases; nucleotides outside the gene matches: 9. There are 15 residues in the CDR3. Per the germline V gene, CDR1 is MNHEY and CDR2 is SVGAGI. CDR3 residues: CASKGPGQGVYEQYF. The DNA of the CDR3 is TGTGCCAGCAAAGGCCCGGGACAGGGGGTTTACGAGCAGTACTTC.

This chain links TRBV7-8 with TRBJ2-6, with 9 bases matching TRBD1. In germline, CDR1 is SGHVS, CDR2 FQNEAQ. V gave up 3 bases and J gave up 0 bases; unmatched junction bases: 15. CDR3 length: 21 residues. The CDR3 coding sequence is TGTGCCAGCAGCTTGCGGGGGAATACAGGGGGCCCCGGCTCTGGGGCCAACGTCCTGACTTTC. Protein sequence: CASSLRGNTGGPGSGANVLTF.

This sequence joins TRBV6-5 and TRBJ2-5; 8 nucleotides align to TRBD2. This CDR3 has 15 residues. Germline trimming cut 0 bases from V and 5 bases from J; bases unmatched to any gene: 5. The V gene's germline CDR1 is MNHEY and CDR2 SVGAGI. CDR3 sequence reads: CASSYSAGGGETQYF. The CDR3 coding sequence is TGTGCCAGCAGTTACTCGGCGGGAGGAGGCGAGACCCAGTACTTC.

The chain links TRBV2 to TRBJ1-2; 7 bases line up with TRBD1. The CDR3 contains 20 residues. V gave up 5 bases and J gave up 1 base; unmatched junction bases: 22. CDR1 and CDR2 from the germline V gene are SNHLY and FYNNEI. CDR3 in amino acids: CASSFARDRVNLKLNYGYTF. The DNA for the CDR3 is TGTGCCAGCAGTTTCGCCCGGGACAGAGTAAACCTCAAACTTAACTATGGCTACACCTTC. The full variable domain, with the rest looked up from reference TRBV2 and TRBJ1-2, is EPEVTQTPSHQVTQMGQEVILRCVPISNHLYFYWYRQILGQKVEFLVSFYNNEISEKSEIFDDQFSVERPDGSNFTLKIRSTKLEDSAMYFCASSFARDRVNLKLNYGYTFGSGTRLTVV.

There are a few counts of this clone. The J gene is TRBJ2-7, the V gene TRBV18, with 10 bases aligning to TRBD1. Per germline, CDR1 KGHSH and CDR2 LQKENI. The CDR3 totals 13 residues. Unmatched junction bases numbered 4, after V lost 5 bases and J lost 6 bases. CDR3 sequence reads: CASSGTGATEQYF. CDR3 DNA: TGTGCCAGCTCAGGGACAGGGGCTACCGAGCAGTACTTC.